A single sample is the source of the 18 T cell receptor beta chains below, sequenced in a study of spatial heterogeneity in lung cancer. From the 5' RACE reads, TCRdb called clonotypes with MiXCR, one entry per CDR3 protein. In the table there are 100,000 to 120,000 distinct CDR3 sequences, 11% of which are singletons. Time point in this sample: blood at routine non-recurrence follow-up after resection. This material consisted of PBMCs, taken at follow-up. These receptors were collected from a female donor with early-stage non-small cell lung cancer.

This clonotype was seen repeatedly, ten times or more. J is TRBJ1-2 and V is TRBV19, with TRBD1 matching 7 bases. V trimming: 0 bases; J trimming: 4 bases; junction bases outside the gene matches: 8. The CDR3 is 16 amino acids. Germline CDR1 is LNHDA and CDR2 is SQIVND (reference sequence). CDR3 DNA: TGTGCCAGTAGTATAGATCTGGGACAGACATTCTATGGCTACACCTTC. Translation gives CASSIDLGQTFYGYTF.

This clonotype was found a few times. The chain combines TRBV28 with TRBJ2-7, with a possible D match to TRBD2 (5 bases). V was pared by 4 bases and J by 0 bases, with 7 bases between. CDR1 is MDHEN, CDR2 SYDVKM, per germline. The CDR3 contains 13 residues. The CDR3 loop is CASSSGVSYEQYF. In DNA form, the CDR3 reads TGTGCCAGCAGTTCCGGGGTCTCCTACGAGCAGTACTTC.

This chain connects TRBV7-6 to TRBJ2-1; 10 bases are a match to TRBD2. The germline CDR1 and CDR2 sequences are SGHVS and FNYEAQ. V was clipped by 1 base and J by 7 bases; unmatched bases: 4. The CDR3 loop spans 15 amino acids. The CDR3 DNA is TGTGCCAGCAGCTTAGTAGCGGGAGGTAGAAATGAGCAGTTCTTC. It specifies CASSLVAGGRNEQFF.

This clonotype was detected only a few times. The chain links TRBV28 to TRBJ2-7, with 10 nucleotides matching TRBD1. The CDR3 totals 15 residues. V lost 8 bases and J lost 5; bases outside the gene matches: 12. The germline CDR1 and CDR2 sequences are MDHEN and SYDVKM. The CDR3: CASGTRDRGSDEQYF. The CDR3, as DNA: TGTGCCAGCGGGACAAGGGACAGGGGATCCGACGAGCAGTACTTC.

CDR3: CASSWGSSYNEQFF. The CDR3 DNA sequence: TGTGCCAGCAGCTGGGGATCCTCCTACAATGAGCAGTTCTTC. The genes are TRBV5-6 and TRBJ2-1; D remains ambiguous. The V gene lost 3 bases and the J gene lost 0 bases, with 7 bases spanning the gap. The CDR3 sequence is 14 residues long. Germline CDR1 reads SGHDT; CDR2 reads YYEEEE.

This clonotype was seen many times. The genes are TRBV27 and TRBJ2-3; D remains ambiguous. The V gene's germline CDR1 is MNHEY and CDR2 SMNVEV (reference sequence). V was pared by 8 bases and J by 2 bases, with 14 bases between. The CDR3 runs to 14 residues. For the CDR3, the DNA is TGTGCCAGCCGAGTGACAAGGGTCACAGATACGCAGTATTTT. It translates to CASRVTRVTDTQYF.

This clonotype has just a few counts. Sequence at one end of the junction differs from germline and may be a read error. The CDR3 region is CASTEDGTGGPRTF. CDR3 DNA sequence: TGTGCCAGCACTGAAGATGGGACAGGGGGACCAAGGACTTTT. V is TRBV6-1 and J is TRBJ1-4; 11 nucleotides agree with TRBD1. CDR1 and CDR2 (germline): MNHNS, SASEGT. This CDR3 spans 14 amino acids.

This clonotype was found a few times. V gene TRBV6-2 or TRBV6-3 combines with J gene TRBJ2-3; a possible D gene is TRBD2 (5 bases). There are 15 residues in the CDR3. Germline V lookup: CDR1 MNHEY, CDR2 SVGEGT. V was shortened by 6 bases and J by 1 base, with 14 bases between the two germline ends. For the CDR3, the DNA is TGTGCCAGCAGCTTCGGACTCTTAGGCACAGATACGCAGTATTTT. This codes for CASSFGLLGTDTQYF.

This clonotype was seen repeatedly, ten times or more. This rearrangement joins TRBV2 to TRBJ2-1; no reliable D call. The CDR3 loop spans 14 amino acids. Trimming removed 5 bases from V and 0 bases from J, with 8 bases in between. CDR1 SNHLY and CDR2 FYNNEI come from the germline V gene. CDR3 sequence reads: CASSKESSYNEQFF. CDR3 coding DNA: TGTGCCAGCAGTAAAGAAAGCTCCTACAATGAGCAGTTCTTC. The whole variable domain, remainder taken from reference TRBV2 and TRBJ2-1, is EPEVTQTPSHQVTQMGQEVILRCVPISNHLYFYWYRQILGQKVEFLVSFYNNEISEKSEIFDDQFSVERPDGSNFTLKIRSTKLEDSAMYFCASSKESSYNEQFFGPGTRLTVL.

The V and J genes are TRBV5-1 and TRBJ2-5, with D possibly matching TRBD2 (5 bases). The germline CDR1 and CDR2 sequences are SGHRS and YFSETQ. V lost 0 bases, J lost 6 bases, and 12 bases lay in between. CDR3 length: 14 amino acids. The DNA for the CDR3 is TGCGCCAGCAGCTTGGCCCCGGAGGAAAAGACCCAGTACTTC. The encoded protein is CASSLAPEEKTQYF.

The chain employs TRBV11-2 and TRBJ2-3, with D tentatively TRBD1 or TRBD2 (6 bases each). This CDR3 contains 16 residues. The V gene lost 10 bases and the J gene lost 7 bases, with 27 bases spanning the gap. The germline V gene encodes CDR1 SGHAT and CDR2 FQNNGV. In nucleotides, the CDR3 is TGTGCCACCAACCCGGGGGCAGGGCGACACCAAAATACGCAGTATTTT. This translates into CATNPGAGRHQNTQYF.

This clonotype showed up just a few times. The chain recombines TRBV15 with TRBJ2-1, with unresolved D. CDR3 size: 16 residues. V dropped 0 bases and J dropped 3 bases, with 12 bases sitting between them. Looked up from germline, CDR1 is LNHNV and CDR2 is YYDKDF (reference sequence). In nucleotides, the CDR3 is TGTGCCACCAGCAGAGATTTTTCCTCGGGCTACAATGAGCAGTTCTTC. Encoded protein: CATSRDFSSGYNEQFF.

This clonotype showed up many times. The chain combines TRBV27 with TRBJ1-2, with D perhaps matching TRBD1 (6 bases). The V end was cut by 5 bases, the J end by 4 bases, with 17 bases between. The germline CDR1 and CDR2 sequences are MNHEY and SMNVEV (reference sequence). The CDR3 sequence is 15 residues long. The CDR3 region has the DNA TGTGCCAGCAGTCCACAGACAGGCCGGGTCTATGGCTACACCTTC. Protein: CASSPQTGRVYGYTF.

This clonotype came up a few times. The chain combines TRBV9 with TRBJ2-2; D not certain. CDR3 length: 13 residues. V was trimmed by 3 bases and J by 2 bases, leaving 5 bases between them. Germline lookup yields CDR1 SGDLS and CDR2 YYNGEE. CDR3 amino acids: CASSAQNTGELFF. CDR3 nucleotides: TGTGCCAGCAGCGCCCAAAACACCGGGGAGCTGTTTTTT.

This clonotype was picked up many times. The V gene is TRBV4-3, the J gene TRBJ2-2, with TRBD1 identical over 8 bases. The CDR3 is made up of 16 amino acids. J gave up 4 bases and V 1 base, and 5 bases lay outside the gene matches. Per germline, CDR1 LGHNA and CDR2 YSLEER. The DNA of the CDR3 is TGCGCCAGCAGCCAAGGGACAGGGCCTGGCACCGGGGAGCTGTTTTTT. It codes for CASSQGTGPGTGELFF.

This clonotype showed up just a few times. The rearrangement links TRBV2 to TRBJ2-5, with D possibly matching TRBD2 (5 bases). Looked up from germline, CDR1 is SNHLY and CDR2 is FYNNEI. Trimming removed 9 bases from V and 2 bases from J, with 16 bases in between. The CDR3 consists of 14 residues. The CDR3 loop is CASRLGGWQETQYF. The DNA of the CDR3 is TGTGCCAGTAGGTTAGGAGGATGGCAAGAGACCCAGTACTTC.

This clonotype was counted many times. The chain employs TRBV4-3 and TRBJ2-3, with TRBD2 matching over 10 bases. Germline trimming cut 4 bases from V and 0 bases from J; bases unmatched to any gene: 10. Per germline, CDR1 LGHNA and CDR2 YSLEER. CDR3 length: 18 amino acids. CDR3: CASSRLSGRDSSTDTQYF. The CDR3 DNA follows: TGCGCCAGCAGCCGCCTGAGCGGGAGGGATTCTAGCACAGATACGCAGTATTTT.

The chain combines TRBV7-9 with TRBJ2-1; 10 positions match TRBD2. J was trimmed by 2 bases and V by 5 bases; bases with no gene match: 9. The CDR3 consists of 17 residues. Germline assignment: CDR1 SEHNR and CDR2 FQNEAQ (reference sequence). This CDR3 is CASSTPPTSGTYNEQFF. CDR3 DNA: TGTGCCAGCAGCACTCCCCCCACTAGCGGGACCTACAATGAGCAGTTCTTC.